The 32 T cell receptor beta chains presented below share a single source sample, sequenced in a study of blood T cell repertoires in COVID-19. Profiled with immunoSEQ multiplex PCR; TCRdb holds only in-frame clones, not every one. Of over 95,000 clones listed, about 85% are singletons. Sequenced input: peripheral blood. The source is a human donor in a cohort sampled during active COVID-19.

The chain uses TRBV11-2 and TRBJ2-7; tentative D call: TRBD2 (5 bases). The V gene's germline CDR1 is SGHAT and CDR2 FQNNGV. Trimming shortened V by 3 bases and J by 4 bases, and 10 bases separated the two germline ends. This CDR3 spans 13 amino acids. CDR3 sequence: CASSFAGGYEQYF. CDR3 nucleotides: TGTGCCAGCAGCTTTGCGGGCGGATACGAGCAGTACTTC.

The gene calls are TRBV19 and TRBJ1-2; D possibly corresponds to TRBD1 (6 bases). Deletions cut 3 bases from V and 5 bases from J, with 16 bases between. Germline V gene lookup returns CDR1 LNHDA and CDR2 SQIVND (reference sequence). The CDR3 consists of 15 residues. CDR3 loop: CASSIQNPGVYGYTF. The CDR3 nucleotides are TGTGCCAGTAGTATCCAAAACCCAGGGGTATATGGCTACACCTTC.

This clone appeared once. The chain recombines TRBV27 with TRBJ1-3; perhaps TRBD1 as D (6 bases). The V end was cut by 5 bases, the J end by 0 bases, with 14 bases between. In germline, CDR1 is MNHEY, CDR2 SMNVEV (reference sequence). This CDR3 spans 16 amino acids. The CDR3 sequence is CASSMTQGSSGNTIYF. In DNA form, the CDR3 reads TGTGCCAGCAGTATGACCCAGGGGAGCTCTGGAAACACCATATATTTT.

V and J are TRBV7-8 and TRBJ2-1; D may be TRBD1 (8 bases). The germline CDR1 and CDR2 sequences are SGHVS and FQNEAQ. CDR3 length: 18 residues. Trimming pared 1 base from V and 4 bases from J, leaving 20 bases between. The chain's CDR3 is CASSLVTGAGLGYNEQFF. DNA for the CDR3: TGTGCCAGCAGCTTAGTGACAGGGGCTGGACTAGGATACAATGAGCAGTTCTTC.

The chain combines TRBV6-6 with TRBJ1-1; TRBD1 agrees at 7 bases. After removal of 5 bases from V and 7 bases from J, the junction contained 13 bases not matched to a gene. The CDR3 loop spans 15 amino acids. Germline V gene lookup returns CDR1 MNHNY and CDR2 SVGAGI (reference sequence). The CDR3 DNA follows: TGTGCCAGCAGTACGCCGGAAACAGGGGCTATTGAAGCTTTCTTT. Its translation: CASSTPETGAIEAFF.

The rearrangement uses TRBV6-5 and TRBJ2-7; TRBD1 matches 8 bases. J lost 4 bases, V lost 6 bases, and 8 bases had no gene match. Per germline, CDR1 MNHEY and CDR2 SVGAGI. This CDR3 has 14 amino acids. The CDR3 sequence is CASRPGQGTYEQYF. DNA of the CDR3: TGTGCCAGCAGACCTGGACAGGGAACTTACGAGCAGTACTTC.

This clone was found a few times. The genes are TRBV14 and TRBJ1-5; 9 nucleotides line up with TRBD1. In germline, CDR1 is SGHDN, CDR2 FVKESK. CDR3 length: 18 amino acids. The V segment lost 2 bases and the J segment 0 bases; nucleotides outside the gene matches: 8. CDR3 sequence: CASSQPTGGLYSNQPQHF. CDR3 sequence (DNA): TGTGCCAGCAGCCAACCCACAGGGGGCCTCTATAGCAATCAGCCCCAGCATTTT.

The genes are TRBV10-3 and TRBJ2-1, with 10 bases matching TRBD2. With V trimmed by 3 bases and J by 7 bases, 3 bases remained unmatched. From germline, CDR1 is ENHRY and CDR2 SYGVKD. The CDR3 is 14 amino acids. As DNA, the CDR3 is TGTGCCATCAGTGATAGCGGGGGGACTAATGAGCAGTTCTTC. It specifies CAISDSGGTNEQFF.

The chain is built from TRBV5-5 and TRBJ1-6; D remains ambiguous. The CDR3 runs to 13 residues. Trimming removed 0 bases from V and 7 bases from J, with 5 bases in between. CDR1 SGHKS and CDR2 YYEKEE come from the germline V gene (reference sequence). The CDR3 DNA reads TGTGCCAGCAGCTTGGTCATCAATTCACCCCTCCACTTT. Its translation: CASSLVINSPLHF.

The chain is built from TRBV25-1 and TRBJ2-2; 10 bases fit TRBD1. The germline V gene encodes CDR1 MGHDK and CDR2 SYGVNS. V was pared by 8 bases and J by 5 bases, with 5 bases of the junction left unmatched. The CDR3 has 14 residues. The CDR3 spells CASGTDRGTGELFF. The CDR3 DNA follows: TGTGCCAGCGGGACGGACAGGGGGACCGGGGAGCTGTTTTTT.

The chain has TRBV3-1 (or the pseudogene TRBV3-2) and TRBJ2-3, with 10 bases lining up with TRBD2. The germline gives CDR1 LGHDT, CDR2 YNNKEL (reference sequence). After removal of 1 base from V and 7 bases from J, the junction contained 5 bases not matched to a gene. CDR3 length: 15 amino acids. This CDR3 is CASSQGSGGWYTQYF. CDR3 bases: TGTGCCAGCAGCCAAGGTAGCGGGGGGTGGTATACGCAGTATTTT.

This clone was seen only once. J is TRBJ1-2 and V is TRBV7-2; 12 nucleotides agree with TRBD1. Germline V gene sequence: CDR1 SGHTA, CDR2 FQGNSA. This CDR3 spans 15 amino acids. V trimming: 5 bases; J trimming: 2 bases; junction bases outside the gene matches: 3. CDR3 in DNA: TGTGCCAGCAGCCTAGGGACAGGGGGCAACTATGGCTACACCTTC. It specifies CASSLGTGGNYGYTF.

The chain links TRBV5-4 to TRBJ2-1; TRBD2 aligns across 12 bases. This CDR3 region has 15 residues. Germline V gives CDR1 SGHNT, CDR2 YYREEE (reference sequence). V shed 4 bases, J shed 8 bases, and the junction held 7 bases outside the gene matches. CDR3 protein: CASSPLAGGPHEQFF. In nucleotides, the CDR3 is TGTGCCAGCAGCCCGCTAGCGGGGGGGCCCCATGAGCAGTTCTTC.

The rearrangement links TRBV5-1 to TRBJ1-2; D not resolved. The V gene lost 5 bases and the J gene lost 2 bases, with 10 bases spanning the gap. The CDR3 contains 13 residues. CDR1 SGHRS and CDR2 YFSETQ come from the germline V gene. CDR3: CASSTTVNYGYTF. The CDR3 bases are TGCGCCAGCAGTACCACTGTGAACTATGGCTACACCTTC.

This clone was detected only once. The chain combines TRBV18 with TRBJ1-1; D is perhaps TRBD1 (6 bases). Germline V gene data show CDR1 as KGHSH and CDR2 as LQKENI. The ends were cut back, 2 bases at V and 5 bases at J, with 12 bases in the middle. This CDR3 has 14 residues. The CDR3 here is CASSPWETGTEAFF. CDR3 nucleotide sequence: TGTGCCAGCTCACCATGGGAAACAGGGACTGAAGCTTTCTTT.

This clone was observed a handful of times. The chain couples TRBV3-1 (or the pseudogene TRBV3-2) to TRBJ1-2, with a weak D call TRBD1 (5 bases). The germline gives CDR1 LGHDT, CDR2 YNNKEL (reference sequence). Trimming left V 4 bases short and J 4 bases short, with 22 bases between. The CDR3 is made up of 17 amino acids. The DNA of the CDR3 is TGTGCCAGCAGCCCAGGGCCCGCAGACAACCTCGGCTATGGCTACACCTTC. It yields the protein CASSPGPADNLGYGYTF.

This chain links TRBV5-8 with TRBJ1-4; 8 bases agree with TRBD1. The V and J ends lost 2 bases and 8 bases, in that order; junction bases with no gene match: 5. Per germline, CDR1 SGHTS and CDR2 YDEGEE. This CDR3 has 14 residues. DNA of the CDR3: TGTGCCAGCAGCTTTAGACAGGGGAGCGAAAAACTGTTTTTT. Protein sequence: CASSFRQGSEKLFF.

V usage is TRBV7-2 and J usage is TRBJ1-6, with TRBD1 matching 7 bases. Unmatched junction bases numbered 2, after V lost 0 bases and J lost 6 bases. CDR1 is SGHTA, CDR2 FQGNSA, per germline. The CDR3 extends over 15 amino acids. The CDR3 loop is CASSLAGDSNSPLHF. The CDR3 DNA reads TGTGCCAGCAGCTTAGCCGGGGACAGTAATTCACCCCTCCACTTT.

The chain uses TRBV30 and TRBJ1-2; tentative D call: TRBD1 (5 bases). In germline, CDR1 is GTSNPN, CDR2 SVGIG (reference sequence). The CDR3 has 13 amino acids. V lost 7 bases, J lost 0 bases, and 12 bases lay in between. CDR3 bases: TGTGCCTTCTCCCGACAGTCTAACTATGGCTACACCTTC. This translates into CAFSRQSNYGYTF.

The CDR3, as DNA: TGCAGCGTTGAAGAGTCACGGAGCTATGGCTACACCTTC. Translated: CSVEESRSYGYTF. This chain links TRBV29-1 with TRBJ1-2; D not resolved. The V end lost 0 bases, the J end lost 4 bases, and 9 bases lay between the germline ends. This CDR3 spans 13 amino acids. Germline V gene lookup returns CDR1 SQVTM and CDR2 ANQGSEA. Full variable domain (remainder filled in from reference TRBV29-1 and TRBJ1-2): SAVISQKPSRDICQRGTSLTIQCQVDSQVTMMFWYRQQPGQSLTLIATANQGSEATYESGFVIDKFPISRPNLTFSTLTVSNMSPEDSSIYLCSVEESRSYGYTFGSGTRLTVV.

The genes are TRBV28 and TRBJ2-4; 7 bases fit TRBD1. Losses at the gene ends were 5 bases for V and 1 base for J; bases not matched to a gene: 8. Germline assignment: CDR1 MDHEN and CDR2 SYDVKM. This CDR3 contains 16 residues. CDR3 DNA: TGTGCCAGCAGTCAGACAGGGTCGTTGGCCAAAAACATTCAGTACTTC. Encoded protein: CASSQTGSLAKNIQYF.

This CDR3 reads CASSLWDSRSGANVLTF. The CDR3 nucleotides are TGTGCCAGCAGCTTGTGGGACAGCAGATCTGGGGCCAACGTCCTGACTTTC. The gene calls are TRBV5-4 and TRBJ2-6, with 7 bases identical to TRBD1. The CDR3 contains 17 residues. J was trimmed by 1 base and V by 1 base; bases with no gene match: 5. Germline assignment: CDR1 SGHNT and CDR2 YYREEE (reference sequence).

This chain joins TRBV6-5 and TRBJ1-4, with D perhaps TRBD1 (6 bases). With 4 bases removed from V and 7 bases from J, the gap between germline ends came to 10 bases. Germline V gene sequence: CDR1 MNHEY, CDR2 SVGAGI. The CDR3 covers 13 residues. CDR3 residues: CASSWHRAEKLFF. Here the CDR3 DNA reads TGTGCCAGCAGTTGGCACAGGGCTGAAAAACTGTTTTTT.

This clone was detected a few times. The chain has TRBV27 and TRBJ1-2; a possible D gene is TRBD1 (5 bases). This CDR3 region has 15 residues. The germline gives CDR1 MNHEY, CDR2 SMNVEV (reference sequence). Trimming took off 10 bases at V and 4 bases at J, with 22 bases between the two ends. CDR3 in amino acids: CATRVGAGFGYGYTF. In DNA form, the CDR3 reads TGTGCCACCAGGGTTGGTGCAGGGTTCGGCTATGGCTACACCTTC.

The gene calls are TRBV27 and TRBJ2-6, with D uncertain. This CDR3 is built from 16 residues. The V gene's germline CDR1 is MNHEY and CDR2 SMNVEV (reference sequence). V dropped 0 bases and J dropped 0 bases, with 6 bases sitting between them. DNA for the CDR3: TGTGCCAGCAGTTTATCTGCGCTCTCTGGGGCCAACGTCCTGACTTTC. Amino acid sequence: CASSLSALSGANVLTF.

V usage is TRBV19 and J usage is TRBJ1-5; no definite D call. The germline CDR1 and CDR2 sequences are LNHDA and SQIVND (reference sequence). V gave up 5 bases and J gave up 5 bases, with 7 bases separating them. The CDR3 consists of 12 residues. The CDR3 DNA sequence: TGTGCCAGTAGTCCCCGGGATCAGCCCCAGCATTTT. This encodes CASSPRDQPQHF.

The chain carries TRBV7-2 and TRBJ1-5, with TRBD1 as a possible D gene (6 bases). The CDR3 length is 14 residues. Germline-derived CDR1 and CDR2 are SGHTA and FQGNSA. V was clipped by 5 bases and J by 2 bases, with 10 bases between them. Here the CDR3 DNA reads TGTGCCAGCAGCCAGGACAGCCGCAATCAGCCCCAGCATTTT. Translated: CASSQDSRNQPQHF.

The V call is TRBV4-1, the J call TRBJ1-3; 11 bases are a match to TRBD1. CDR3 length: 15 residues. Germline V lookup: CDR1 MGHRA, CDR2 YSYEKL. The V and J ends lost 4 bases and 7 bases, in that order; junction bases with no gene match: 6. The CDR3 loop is CASSLTGTGGNTIYF. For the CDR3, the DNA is TGCGCCAGCAGCCTCACCGGGACAGGGGGTAACACCATATATTTT.

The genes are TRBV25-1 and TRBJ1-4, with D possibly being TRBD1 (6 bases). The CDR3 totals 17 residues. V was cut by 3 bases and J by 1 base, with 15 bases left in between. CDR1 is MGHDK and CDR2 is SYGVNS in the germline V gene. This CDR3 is CASSDPSQGITNEKLFF. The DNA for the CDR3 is TGTGCCAGCAGTGATCCCTCCCAGGGGATAACTAATGAAAAACTGTTTTTT.

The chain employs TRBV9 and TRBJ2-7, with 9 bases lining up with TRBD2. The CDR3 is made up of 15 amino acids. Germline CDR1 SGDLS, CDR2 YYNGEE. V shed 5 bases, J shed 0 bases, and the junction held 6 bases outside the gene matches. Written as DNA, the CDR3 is TGTGCCAGCAGTGAAAGCGGGGGGTACTCCTACGAGCAGTACTTC. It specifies CASSESGGYSYEQYF.

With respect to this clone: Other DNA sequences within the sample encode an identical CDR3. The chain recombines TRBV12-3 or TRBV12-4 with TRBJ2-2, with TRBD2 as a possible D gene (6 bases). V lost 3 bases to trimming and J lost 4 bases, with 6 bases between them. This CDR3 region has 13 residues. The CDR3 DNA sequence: TGTGCCAGCAGTTTCGGGGGCACCGGGGAGCTGTTTTTT. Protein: CASSFGGTGELFF.

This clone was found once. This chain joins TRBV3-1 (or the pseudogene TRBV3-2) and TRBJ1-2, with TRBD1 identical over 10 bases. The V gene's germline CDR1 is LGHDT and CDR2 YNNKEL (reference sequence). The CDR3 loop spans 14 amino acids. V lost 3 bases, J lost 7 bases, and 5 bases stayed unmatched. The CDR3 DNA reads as TGTGCCAGCAGCCAGAGAGGACAGGGGGGTGGCTACACCTTC. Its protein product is CASSQRGQGGGYTF.